This T cell receptor (beta chain) was captured by sequencing in a study of blood T cell repertoires in COVID-19. For the study at large: Specimens from acute and convalescent COVID-19 originated in the United States, Italy and Spain. Sources were T cells, B-cell-depleted T cells, or PBMCs; the material itself was cDNA or gDNA.

Produced via immunoSEQ multiplex PCR; TCRdb's table is partial and in-frame only. The sample records around 400,000 clones, 80% to 90% being singletons. The CDR3 loop spans 13 amino acids. Trimming took off 1 base at V and 7 bases at J, with 10 bases between the two ends. Patients in Seattle were enrolled during active infection, then followed longitudinally. The sample taken for sequencing was peripheral blood. This clonotype was sampled from a woman aged 55-69 years with COVID-19, enrolled during active disease. V and J are TRBV12-3 or TRBV12-4 and TRBJ1-1; possibly TRBD1 for D (6 bases). The CDR3 loop reads CASSLVQGNEAFF. The CDR3 DNA reads as TGTGCCAGCAGTTTAGTACAGGGAAATGAAGCTTTCTTT.